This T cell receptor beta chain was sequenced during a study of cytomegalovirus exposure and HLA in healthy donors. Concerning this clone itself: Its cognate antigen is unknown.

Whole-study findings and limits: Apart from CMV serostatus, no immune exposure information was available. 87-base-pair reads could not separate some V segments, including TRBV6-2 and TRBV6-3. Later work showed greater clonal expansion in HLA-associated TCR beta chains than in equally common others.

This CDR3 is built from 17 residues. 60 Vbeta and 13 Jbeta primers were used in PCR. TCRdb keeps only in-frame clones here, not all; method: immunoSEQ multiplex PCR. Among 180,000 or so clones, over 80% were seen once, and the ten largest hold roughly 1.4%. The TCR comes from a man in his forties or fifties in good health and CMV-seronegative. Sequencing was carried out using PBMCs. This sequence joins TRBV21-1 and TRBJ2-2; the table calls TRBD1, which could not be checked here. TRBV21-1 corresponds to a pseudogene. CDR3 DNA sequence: TGTGCCAGCAGCAAAGTGGGTTCAGGGTTGCGAACCGGGGAGCTGTTTTTT. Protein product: CASSKVGSGLRTGELFF.